This T cell receptor beta chain was obtained from a study of tumor and adjacent non-tumor tissue in lung cancer. Study in general: Patients comprised roughly 12 adenocarcinoma, 2 squamous cell carcinoma and 1 small cell lung cancer. Broader study findings: In normal lung, the top 100 clones were significantly more dominant than in tumor. TCR diversity was significantly greater in tumor than normal lung tissue.

Three rounds of nested PCR, following a modified ARM-PCR protocol, produced the TCRbeta library. TCRdb reprocessed the multiplex PCR reads with MiXCR, giving one entry per CDR3 protein. The sample yields roughly 48,000 distinct CDR3 sequences, about 68% seen once. This clonotype was detected a few times. As yet, its antigen is unknown. RNA was extracted from bulk tissue without any cell sorting. More than 3 cm separated this lung sample from the edge of the tumor. Material: distant non-tumor lung tissue. The sequence came from a woman aged 70-85 years with non-small cell lung cancer.

CDR3 sequence reads: CSAPRTSGNEQFF. The CDR3 DNA reads TGCAGTGCCCCACGGACTAGCGGCAATGAGCAGTTCTTC. The V call is TRBV20-1, the J call TRBJ2-1; 10 positions agree with TRBD2. The length of the CDR3 is 13 residues. In germline, CDR1 is DFQATT, CDR2 SNEGSKA (reference sequence). The junction had 5 bases not matched to a gene; V was cut back by 6 bases and J by 6 bases.